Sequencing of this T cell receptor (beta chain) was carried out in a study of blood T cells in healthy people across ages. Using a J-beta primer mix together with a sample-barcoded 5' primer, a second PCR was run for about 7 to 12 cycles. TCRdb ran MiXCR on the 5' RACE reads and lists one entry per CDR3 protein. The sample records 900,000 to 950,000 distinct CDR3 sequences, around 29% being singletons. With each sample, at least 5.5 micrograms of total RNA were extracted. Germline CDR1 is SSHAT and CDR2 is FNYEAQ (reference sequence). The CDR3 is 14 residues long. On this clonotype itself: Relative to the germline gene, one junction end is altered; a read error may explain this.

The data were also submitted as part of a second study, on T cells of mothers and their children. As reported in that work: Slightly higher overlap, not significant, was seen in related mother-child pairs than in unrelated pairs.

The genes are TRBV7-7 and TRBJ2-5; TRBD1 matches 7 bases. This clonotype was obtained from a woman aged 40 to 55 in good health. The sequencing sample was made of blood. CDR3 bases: TGTGCTAGCAGCCTTGGGACAGCCCAAGGGACCCAGTACTTC. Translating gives CASSLGTAQGTQYF.